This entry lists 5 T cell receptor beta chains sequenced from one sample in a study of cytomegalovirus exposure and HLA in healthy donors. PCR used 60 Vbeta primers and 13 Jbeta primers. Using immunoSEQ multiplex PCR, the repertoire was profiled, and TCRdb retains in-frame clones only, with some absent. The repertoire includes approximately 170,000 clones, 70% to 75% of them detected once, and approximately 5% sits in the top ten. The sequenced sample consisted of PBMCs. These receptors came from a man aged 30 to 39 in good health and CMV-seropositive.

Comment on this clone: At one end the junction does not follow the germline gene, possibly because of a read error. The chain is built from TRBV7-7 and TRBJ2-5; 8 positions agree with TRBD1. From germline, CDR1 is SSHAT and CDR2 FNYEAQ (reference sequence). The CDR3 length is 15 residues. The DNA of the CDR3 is TGTGCTAGCAGCATCACAGGGGGTTACCAAGAGACCCAGTACTTC. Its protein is CASSITGGYQETQYF.

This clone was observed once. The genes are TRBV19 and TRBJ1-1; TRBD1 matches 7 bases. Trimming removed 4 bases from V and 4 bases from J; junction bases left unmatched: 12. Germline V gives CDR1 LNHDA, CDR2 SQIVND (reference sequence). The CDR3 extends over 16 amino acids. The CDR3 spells CASSTELADRVTEAFF. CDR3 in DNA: TGTGCCAGTAGTACCGAACTGGCCGACAGGGTCACTGAAGCTTTCTTT.

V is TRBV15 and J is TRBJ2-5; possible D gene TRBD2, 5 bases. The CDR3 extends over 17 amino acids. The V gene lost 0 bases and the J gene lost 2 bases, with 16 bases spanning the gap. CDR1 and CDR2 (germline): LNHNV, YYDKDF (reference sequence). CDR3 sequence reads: CATSRELPGSGQETQYF. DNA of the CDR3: TGTGCCACCAGCAGAGAACTACCGGGCAGCGGACAAGAGACCCAGTACTTC.

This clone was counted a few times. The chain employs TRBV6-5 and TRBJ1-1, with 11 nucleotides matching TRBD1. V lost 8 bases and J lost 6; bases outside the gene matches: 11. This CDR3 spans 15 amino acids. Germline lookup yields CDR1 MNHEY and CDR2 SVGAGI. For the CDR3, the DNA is TGTGCCAGCGCCCTGGGACAGGGGGGGAAGGCTGAAGCTTTCTTT. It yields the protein CASALGQGGKAEAFF.

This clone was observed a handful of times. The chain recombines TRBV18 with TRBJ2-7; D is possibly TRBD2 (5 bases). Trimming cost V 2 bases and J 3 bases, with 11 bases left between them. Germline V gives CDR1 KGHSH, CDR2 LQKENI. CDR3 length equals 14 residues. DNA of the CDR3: TGTGCCAGCTCACCAGGGGTGGGGAGCTACGAGCAGTACTTC. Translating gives CASSPGVGSYEQYF. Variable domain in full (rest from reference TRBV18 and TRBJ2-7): NAGVMQNPRHLVRRRGQEARLRCSPMKGHSHVYWYRQLPEEGLKFMVYLQKENIIDESGMPKERFSAEFPKEGPSILRIQQVVRGDSAAYFCASSPGVGSYEQYFGPGTRLTVT.